Listed here are 24 T cell receptor beta chains from one sample, sequenced in a study of T cell repertoires in aging, cancer and after chemotherapy. Rearranged V-D-J TRB sequences were amplified with a mixed TRB-A/B primer pool. From the multiplex PCR reads, TCRdb called clonotypes with MiXCR, one entry per CDR3 protein. The repertoire has 9,500 to 13,000 distinct CDR3 sequences, under 50% of them found once; the top ten carry 8.2%. Amplification of TCR beta used genomic DNA extracted from peripheral blood. Sequencing was carried out using blood. The receptors derive from a human donor in good health.

This clonotype was seen a handful of times. This sequence joins TRBV10-3 and TRBJ2-5; D might be TRBD2 (5 bases). The germline gives CDR1 ENHRY, CDR2 SYGVKD. This CDR3 is built from 13 residues. Trimming stripped 10 bases from V and 2 bases from J, with 14 bases between. This CDR3 is CATASRGQETQYF. Written as DNA, the CDR3 is TGTGCCACCGCATCACGCGGGCAAGAGACCCAGTACTTC.

The gene calls are TRBV5-1 and TRBJ2-2; 8 bases are a match to TRBD1. The CDR3 runs to 16 residues. J was trimmed by 0 bases and V by 6 bases; bases with no gene match: 7. Per germline, CDR1 SGHRS and CDR2 YFSETQ. The CDR3 is CASKRTGMTNTGELFF. The CDR3 region has the DNA TGCGCCAGCAAACGGACAGGGATGACGAACACCGGGGAGCTGTTTTTT.

This clonotype showed up just a few times. The CDR3 DNA follows: TGTGCCAGCAGTCCCAGCGTGACGGGCTTGGGTACGCAGTATTTT. Encoded protein: CASSPSVTGLGTQYF. This chain links TRBV6-6 with TRBJ2-3; unclear D gene. Germline CDR1 MNHNY, CDR2 SVGAGI (reference sequence). Deletions cut 5 bases from V and 8 bases from J, with 20 bases between. The CDR3 has 15 amino acids.

This sequence joins TRBV12-3 or TRBV12-4 and TRBJ2-4; D is unclear. V lost 1 base and J lost 0, with 10 bases in between. The CDR3 runs to 16 residues. CDR3 sequence reads: CASSLELLGAKNIQYF. The DNA for the CDR3 is TGTGCCAGCAGTTTAGAACTTCTGGGAGCCAAAAACATTCAGTACTTC.

On this clonotype: A much larger clone lies a single base off, so this may be a read error. CDR3 bases: TGCAGCGGTTCCTTGGGGACCGGAGTGGGCAATGAGCAGTACTTC. It yields the protein CSGSLGTGVGNEQYF. The V gene is TRBV29-1, the J gene TRBJ2-7; D tentatively fits TRBD1 or TRBD2 (5 bases each). The germline CDR1 and CDR2 sequences are SQVTM and ANQGSEA. The V and J ends lost 7 bases and 7 bases respectively, with 26 bases between them. CDR3 size: 15 residues.

Comments on this clonotype: The junction departs from the called germline gene at one end, perhaps through a read error. J is TRBJ2-6 and V is TRBV7-2; TRBD2 is a possible D gene (5 bases). From germline, CDR1 is SGHTA and CDR2 FQGNSA. CDR3 length equals 16 residues. The CDR3 DNA reads as TGTGCCACCAGCAGAGATCGGGGCTCTGGGGCCAACGTCCTGACTTTC. This gives the protein CATSRDRGSGANVLTF. Combining the CDR3 with reference TRBV7-2 and TRBJ2-6 gives the whole variable domain GAGVSQSPSNKVTEKGKDVELRCDPISGHTALYWYRQSLGQGLEFLIYFQGNSAPDKSGLPSDRFSAERTGGSVSTLTIQRTQQEDSAVYLCATSRDRGSGANVLTFGAGSRLTVL.

This clonotype is labeled medium-sized. The CDR3 sequence is CSVEDGRAYSETQYF. The CDR3 nucleotides read TGCAGCGTTGAAGATGGCAGGGCTTATTCGGAGACCCAGTACTTC. The rearrangement uses TRBV29-1 and TRBJ2-5; D perhaps matches TRBD1 (5 bases). The CDR3 length is 15 residues. Looked up from germline, CDR1 is SQVTM and CDR2 is ANQGSEA. The germline V and J ends were trimmed by 0 bases and 5 bases, with 16 bases remaining between them.

This clonotype has more than one count but fewer than ten. V gene TRBV6-5 combines with J gene TRBJ2-4, with 8 bases matching TRBD2. Germline trimming cut 4 bases from V and 3 bases from J; bases unmatched to any gene: 5. The CDR3 runs 15 residues. In germline, CDR1 is MNHEY, CDR2 SVGAGI. The CDR3 here is CASSSGGLGKNIQYF. CDR3 sequence (DNA): TGTGCCAGCAGTTCGGGGGGGCTCGGCAAAAACATTCAGTACTTC.

The J gene is TRBJ1-1, the V gene TRBV6-5; D not certain. This CDR3 has 11 residues. V was cut by 2 bases and J by 4 bases, with 2 bases left in between. CDR1 is MNHEY, CDR2 SVGAGI, per germline. CDR3 DNA sequence: TGTGCCAGCAGTTACGGCACTGAAGCTTTCTTT. Its protein is CASSYGTEAFF.

Notes on this clonotype: One junction end does not reproduce the germline sequence, and a read error may be involved. This rearrangement joins TRBV5-3 to TRBJ2-3; tentative D call: TRBD1 (5 bases). TRBV5-3 is noted as an ORF with a role that remains uncertain. CDR3 length equals 16 residues. In DNA form, the CDR3 reads TGCGCCAGCAGCTCCCGCACCAGGGCTGGGACAGATACGCAGTATTTT. As protein: CASSSRTRAGTDTQYF.

Only a few counts were recorded for this clonotype. This sequence joins TRBV12-3 or TRBV12-4 and TRBJ2-2, with TRBD2 as a possible D gene (5 bases). The V and J ends lost 6 bases and 8 bases respectively, with 13 bases between them. This CDR3 comprises 13 residues. The CDR3 here is CASSPWESGELFF. The CDR3 DNA reads as TGTGCCAGCAGCCCCTGGGAGTCGGGGGAGCTGTTTTTT.

Turning to this clonotype: A junction boundary mismatches the germline segment, possibly from a read error. The chain links TRBV13 to TRBJ2-7, with TRBD1 identical over 9 bases. Germline CDR1 reads PRHDT; CDR2 reads FYEKMQ (reference sequence). The CDR3 sequence is 14 residues long. The CDR3 nucleotides are TGTGCCAGCACCTTAAGGACAGGGGCCTACGAGCAGTACTTC. It encodes CASTLRTGAYEQYF.

The genes are TRBV27 and TRBJ1-2; 9 bases line up with TRBD1. The CDR3 is 14 amino acids. J gave up 5 bases and V 6 bases, and 7 bases lay outside the gene matches. The germline V gene has CDR1 MNHEY and CDR2 SMNVEV (reference sequence). The CDR3 sequence: CASSPTGQGYGYTF. CDR3 in DNA: TGTGCCAGCAGCCCGACCGGACAGGGGTATGGCTACACCTTC.

The V call is TRBV6-5, the J call TRBJ2-1, with 10 bases matching TRBD2. Germline V gene sequence: CDR1 MNHEY, CDR2 SVGAGI. This CDR3 has 16 amino acids. The junction had 8 bases not matched to a gene; V was cut back by 0 bases and J by 9 bases. Written as DNA, the CDR3 is TGTGCCAGCAGTTACTCGGTGCTAGCGGGAGTGTCTGAGCAGTTCTTC. As protein: CASSYSVLAGVSEQFF.

The V gene is TRBV10-3, the J gene TRBJ2-1; D remains unclear. Trimming removed 0 bases from V and 0 bases from J, with 6 bases in between. Germline V gene sequence: CDR1 ENHRY, CDR2 SYGVKD. This CDR3 is built from 15 residues. For the CDR3, the DNA is TGTGCCATCAGTGAGTCCGCCAGCTCCTACAATGAGCAGTTCTTC. Protein product: CAISESASSYNEQFF.

Written as DNA, the CDR3 is TGTGCCAGCAGCAGACGTATACTAGCCAAAAACATTCAGTACTTC. Translation gives CASSRRILAKNIQYF. The genes are TRBV27 and TRBJ2-4; D is uncertain. This CDR3 comprises 15 residues. The ends were cut back, 6 bases at V and 0 bases at J, with 12 bases in the middle. Germline CDR1 is MNHEY and CDR2 is SMNVEV (reference sequence).

In the case of this clonotype: Germline and junction disagree at one end, which may indicate a read error. CDR3 DNA: TGCGCCAGCAGCCCCGTCCCGGGACAGTTTGGGGAGCAGTACTTC. Its protein is CASSPVPGQFGEQYF. V gene TRBV5-3 combines with J gene TRBJ2-7; 7 nucleotides match TRBD1. TRBV5-3 is placed among ORFs of uncertain function. The CDR3 consists of 15 residues.

This clonotype is labeled as medium-sized (0.01 to 0.1%). The rearrangement uses TRBV11-1 and TRBJ2-3; D perhaps matches TRBD1 (6 bases). This CDR3 spans 15 amino acids. Germline V gene lookup returns CDR1 SGHAT and CDR2 FQDESV (reference sequence). V lost 5 bases to trimming and J lost 3 bases, with 15 bases between them. The CDR3 region is CASSVTGYRTDTQYF. The CDR3, as DNA: TGTGCCAGCAGCGTAACAGGGTATAGGACAGATACGCAGTATTTT.

Only a few counts were recorded for this clonotype. This sequence joins TRBV19 and TRBJ2-1; weak D call: TRBD2 (5 bases). CDR3 length: 16 residues. CDR1 is LNHDA and CDR2 is SQIVND in the germline V gene (reference sequence). V was shortened by 2 bases and J by 5 bases, with 16 bases between the two germline ends. The CDR3 loop is CASSINSGVGDNEQFF. In DNA, the CDR3 is TGTGCCAGTAGTATAAATAGTGGAGTGGGAGACAATGAGCAGTTCTTC. Supplemented by reference TRBV19 and TRBJ2-1, the full variable domain reads DGGITQSPKYLFRKEGQNVTLSCEQNLNHDAMYWYRQDPGQGLRLIYYSQIVNDFQKGDIAEGYSVSREKKESFPLTVTSAQKNPTAFYLCASSINSGVGDNEQFFGPGTRLTVL.

This chain connects TRBV18 to TRBJ2-3; 9 bases map to TRBD1. Per the germline V gene, CDR1 is KGHSH and CDR2 is LQKENI. Trimming removed 6 bases from V and 2 bases from J; junction bases left unmatched: 9. CDR3 length equals 16 residues. The DNA of the CDR3 is TGTGCCAGCTCCCTCAAAAGGGACAGGGTCACAGATACGCAGTATTTT. Its protein is CASSLKRDRVTDTQYF.

V usage is TRBV6-2 or TRBV6-3 and J usage is TRBJ2-5, with TRBD2 identical over 11 bases. There are 14 residues in the CDR3. V trimming: 6 bases; J trimming: 0 bases; junction bases outside the gene matches: 0. Germline CDR1 is MNHEY and CDR2 is SVGEGT. The CDR3 reads CASRGLADQETQYF. The CDR3 DNA reads as TGTGCCAGCAGGGGACTAGCGGACCAAGAGACCCAGTACTTC.

The V and J genes are TRBV19 and TRBJ1-3; D possibly corresponds to TRBD1 (5 bases). The CDR3 length is 14 residues. V gave up 3 bases and J gave up 4 bases, with 10 bases separating them. The V gene's germline CDR1 is LNHDA and CDR2 SQIVND (reference sequence). CDR3 in amino acids: CASSIGGSGNTIYF. The CDR3 region has the DNA TGTGCCAGTAGTATCGGGGGTTCCGGAAACACCATATATTTT. The full variable domain, in which reference TRBV19 and TRBJ1-3 provide the parts outside the CDR3, is DGGITQSPKYLFRKEGQNVTLSCEQNLNHDAMYWYRQDPGQGLRLIYYSQIVNDFQKGDIAEGYSVSREKKESFPLTVTSAQKNPTAFYLCASSIGGSGNTIYFGEGSWLTVV.

V gene TRBV5-6 combines with J gene TRBJ1-3; 9 nucleotides align to TRBD1. Germline V gene lookup returns CDR1 SGHDT and CDR2 YYEEEE. This CDR3 is built from 15 residues. Losses at the gene ends were 6 bases for V and 5 bases for J; bases not matched to a gene: 9. CDR3 amino acids: CASTVKTGGRNTIYF. CDR3 DNA: TGTGCCAGCACCGTGAAAACAGGGGGCAGAAACACCATATATTTT.

The rearrangement links TRBV11-1 to TRBJ1-1; D possibly corresponds to TRBD1 (6 bases). Germline CDR1 is SGHAT and CDR2 is FQDESV (reference sequence). The CDR3 extends over 14 amino acids. Trimming removed 4 bases from V and 1 base from J, with 10 bases in between. The CDR3 DNA reads as TGTGCCAGCAGCTCGGGGGCGGCGAACACTGAAGCTTTCTTT. Residues: CASSSGAANTEAFF.